A selection of T cell receptor beta chains follows, all from one sample in a study of T-cell memory formation after mild COVID-19. TCRdb fed the 5' RACE reads into MiXCR, producing one record per CDR3 protein. In the table there are fewer than 250,000 distinct CDR3 sequences, approximately 15% of which are singletons. Material: PBMCs or a T cell subset sorted from them (not recorded which). These receptors originate from an adult woman who had mild COVID-19 (a few samples of this study predate the infection). Cell type and time point are not known. Each CDR3 is given with its conserved first and last residue. The D gene is left open where the match is weak. Size values are once, few and many counts, or a class for expanded clones, and some rows have none.

D | J | size | V | DNA | CDR3
. | TRBJ2-7 | many | TRBV6-2/TRBV6-3 | TGTGCCAGCATTGGGATAACACGGTATTCCTACGAGCAGTACTTC | CASIGITRYSYEQYF
. | TRBJ1-2 | . | TRBV30 | TGTGCCTGGAGGCCTACGGGGCAAAGCGGGGGCTACACCTTC | CAWRPTGQSGGYTF
. | TRBJ2-7 | few | TRBV20-1 | TGCAGTGCTATAGAAGCGACAGTCTTCGCTTCCTACGAGCAGTACTTC | CSAIEATVFASYEQYF
TRBD1 | TRBJ1-2 | many | TRBV5-6 | TGTGCCAGCAGCTGGCTGGACAGGGACAACTATGGCTACACCTTC | CASSWLDRDNYGYTF
TRBD2 | TRBJ2-2 | . | TRBV20-1 | TGCAGTGCTAGTAGCGGGGGACCGGTCGGGGAGCTGTTTTTT | CSASSGGPVGELFF
. | TRBJ2-7 | . | TRBV3-1 | TGTGCCAGCAGCTGGGACACCTACTCCTACGAGCAGTACTTC | CASSWDTYSYEQYF
. | TRBJ2-1 | many | TRBV7-2 | TGTGCCAGCAGCTTCAGGCAGACCTACAATGAGCAGTTCTTC | CASSFRQTYNEQFF
. | TRBJ1-2 | . | TRBV30 | TGTGCCTGGAGTCCTCGGGACCTCGGGGGCTACACCTTC | CAWSPRDLGGYTF
TRBD1 | TRBJ1-1 | few | TRBV14 | TGTGCCAGCAGCTCACGGACAGGGTGGTATACTGAAGCTTTCTTT | CASSSRTGWYTEAFF
TRBD1 | TRBJ2-7 | few | TRBV7-2 | TGTGCCAGCAGCTTGTCAGGGGGTCTGAGCGAGCAGTACTTC | CASSLSGGLSEQYF
. | TRBJ2-5 | few | TRBV3-1 | TGTGCCAGCAGCCAAGATGCCAGGATCGAGACCCAGTACTTC | CASSQDARIETQYF
TRBD1 | TRBJ1-4 | . | TRBV7-2 | TGTGCCAGCAGCTATGTGGGGACAGGGACGGAAAAACTGTTTTTT | CASSYVGTGTEKLFF
. | TRBJ1-2 | many | TRBV11-2 | TGTGCCAGCAGCTTATTCACCGCGGTCGGCGTGGGCTATGGCTACACCTTC | CASSLFTAVGVGYGYTF
. | TRBJ1-1 | . | TRBV20-1 | TGCAGTGCTAGTAAGGGCTTTGGGGGTCTGGGCACTGAATCTTTCTTT | CSASKGFGGLGTESFF
TRBD2 | TRBJ2-2 | . | TRBV20-1 | TGCAGTGCTTCCAGACTAGCGGGGGGCCTTGGGACCGGGGAGCTGTTTTTT | CSASRLAGGLGTGELFF
TRBD2 | TRBJ2-1 | . | TRBV29-1 | TGCAGCGTGGGGGGGTACCTGTACAATGAGCAGTTCTTC | CSVGGYLYNEQFF
TRBD1 | TRBJ1-2 | . | TRBV11-2 | TGTGCCAGCAGCCCCAGGCGCTTCGGGACAGGGGAGCTGTATGGCTACACCTTC | CASSPRRFGTGELYGYTF
. | TRBJ1-4 | few | TRBV4-1 | TGCGCCAGCAGGCGTCGAAGGACAGCGGGGAGTAATGAAAAACTGTTTTTT | CASRRRRTAGSNEKLFF
TRBD1 | TRBJ2-1 | few | TRBV7-8 | TGTGCCAGCAGCCAGGGGGACAGGGGGCGCAATGAGCAGTTCTTC | CASSQGDRGRNEQFF
. | TRBJ2-5 | . | TRBV7-2 | TGTGCCAGCAGCCCTACATGGACGGGGTTAGAGACCCAGTACTTC | CASSPTWTGLETQYF
. | TRBJ1-2 | few | TRBV20-1 | TGCAGTGCTAACAAAGGGCGACAGTTTCACTACACCTTC | CSANKGRQFHYTF
. | TRBJ1-5 | many | TRBV2 | TGTGCCAGCAGCGTGGAACGAGGCAATCAGCCCCAGCATTTT | CASSVERGNQPQHF
TRBD2 | TRBJ2-5 | few | TRBV6-2/TRBV6-3 | TGTGCCAGCAGTTACCGGGTCTTCGGGAGGCCATTCGAGACCCAGTACTTC | CASSYRVFGRPFETQYF
. | TRBJ1-6 | few | TRBV7-9 | TGTGCCAGCAGCTTAGATGGGTTTTCACCCCTCCACTTT | CASSLDGFSPLHF
TRBD2 | TRBJ2-3 | . | TRBV20-1 | TGCAGGGTACCTAGCGGGGCCGGTACGCAGTATTTT | CRVPSGAGTQYF
. | TRBJ2-7 | few | TRBV24-1 | TGTGCCACCAGTGAGGGGTTTCAGCAGTACTTC | CATSEGFQQYF
TRBD2 | TRBJ2-3 | . | TRBV12-3/TRBV12-4 | TGTGCCAGCAGGCCGATGGGACTAGCGGGAGATTGGTCCACAGATACGCAGTATTTT | CASRPMGLAGDWSTDTQYF
. | TRBJ2-2 | . | TRBV6-5 | TGTGCCAGCAAGCGGGCTACGAACACCGGGGAGCTGTTTTTT | CASKRATNTGELFF
. | TRBJ2-1 | many | TRBV5-1 | TGCGCCAGCAGCTTCGGGACTCCGAGCCGGGCATATGAAAAGTTCTTC | CASSFGTPSRAYEKFF
. | TRBJ2-4 | few | TRBV2 | TGTGCCAGCGGGAAGGCCCCGAGCGGAAACATTCAGTACTTC | CASGKAPSGNIQYF
. | TRBJ2-6 | . | TRBV29-1 | TGCAGCGTTGTACTCAGGGCCCGGTCTGGGGCCAACGTCCTGACTTTC | CSVVLRARSGANVLTF
. | TRBJ1-3 | few | TRBV6-1 | TGTGCCAGCAGGGTCCGGGGGACTGGAAACACCATATATTTT | CASRVRGTGNTIYF
TRBD1 | TRBJ2-7 | few | TRBV27 | TGTGCCAGCAGTTTCGGACAGGGAGGCTACGAGCAGTACTTC | CASSFGQGGYEQYF
. | TRBJ1-5 | . | TRBV24-1 | TGTGCCACCAGTGACAGGTCGAGTCAGCCCCAGCATTTT | CATSDRSSQPQHF
. | TRBJ2-1 | . | TRBV4-2 | TGTGCCAGCAGCCAAGTGGCTAGCTCCTACAATGAGCAGTTCTTC | CASSQVASSYNEQFF
TRBD2 | TRBJ2-5 | few | TRBV6-5 | TGTGCCAGCAGTCGAACTAGCGGGGGGGGCGGTAAGACCCAGTACTTC | CASSRTSGGGGKTQYF
TRBD2 | TRBJ2-2 | few | TRBV12-3/TRBV12-4 | TGTGCCAGCAGTCCAAACTACAAGGGAGCGGGGGGGAACACCGGGGAGCTGTTTTTT | CASSPNYKGAGGNTGELFF
. | TRBJ2-1 | . | TRBV12-5 | TGTGCTAGTGGATTGGACAGCCTCAATGAGCAGTTCTTC | CASGLDSLNEQFF
. | TRBJ2-7 | few | TRBV6-6 | TGTGCCAGCAGTTACTCGGCGGGGAGAAGCAGCAGGTTCTACGAGCAGTACTTC | CASSYSAGRSSRFYEQYF
. | TRBJ2-1 | . | TRBV6-2/TRBV6-3 | TGTGCCAGCAGTTACCCCGCGCGGGTTAATGAGCAGTTCTTC | CASSYPARVNEQFF
TRBD1 | TRBJ1-2 | . | TRBV7-2 | TGTGCCAGCTACAGGGGCCAAGCTAACTATGGCTACACCTTC | CASYRGQANYGYTF
. | TRBJ1-2 | many | TRBV5-1 | TGCGCCAGCAGCTTGGTGGCTGGAACCTCTCTCTACACCTTC | CASSLVAGTSLYTF
. | TRBJ2-1 | few | TRBV6-5 | TGTGCCAGCAGTCCACCGACTACCAATGAGCAGTTCTTC | CASSPPTTNEQFF
TRBD2 | TRBJ2-7 | . | TRBV9 | TGTGCCAGCAGCGTAGTAGCGGGTCCCTCCTACGAGCAGTACTTC | CASSVVAGPSYEQYF
. | TRBJ2-3 | few | TRBV7-2 | TGTGCCAGCAGCTCGGGGCGGAGCACAGATACGCAGTATTTT | CASSSGRSTDTQYF
. | TRBJ1-4 | . | TRBV4-2 | TGTGCCAGCAGCCAAGAAGCGAGGAGTGAAAAACTGTTTTTT | CASSQEARSEKLFF
TRBD1 | TRBJ1-1 | few | TRBV5-1 | TGCGCCAGCAGCTTGGCCGGACAGGGACGCGGGAACACTGAAGCTTTCTTT | CASSLAGQGRGNTEAFF
. | TRBJ2-5 | . | TRBV5-1 | TGCGCCAGCCACCTCCAAGAGACCCAGTACTTC | CASHLQETQYF
. | TRBJ2-3 | few | TRBV5-1 | TGCGCTAGCAGCGAGACGCCGGGAGATACGCAGTATTTT | CASSETPGDTQYF
TRBD1 | TRBJ1-4 | . | TRBV2 | TGTGCCAGCGGTCAGGGGGCGCGTGAAAAACTGTTTTTT | CASGQGAREKLFF
. | TRBJ1-4 | many | TRBV9 | TGTGCCAGCAGCCCGGGCCTGCTCGATGAAAAACTGTTTTTT | CASSPGLLDEKLFF
TRBD1 | TRBJ2-7 | . | TRBV20-1 | TGCAGTGCTAGAATTACCGGGACAGGGGGCGGGGAGCAGTACTTC | CSARITGTGGGEQYF
. | TRBJ2-7 | . | TRBV7-9 | TGTGCCAGCAGCTTAGGCCAAACAGTCAAGGAGACCTACGAGCAGTACTTC | CASSLGQTVKETYEQYF
. | TRBJ1-1 | few | TRBV4-1 | TGCGCCAGCAGCCAACCAAGCCGGGCGACTGAAGCTTTCTTT | CASSQPSRATEAFF
TRBD2 | TRBJ2-3 | few | TRBV7-9 | TGTGCCAGCAGCTTAGCTTCTAGCGGACAAGATACGCAGTATTTT | CASSLASSGQDTQYF
. | TRBJ2-2 | . | TRBV29-1 | TGCAGCGCTGGGAACACCGGGGAGCTGTTTTTT | CSAGNTGELFF
. | TRBJ2-3 | few | TRBV24-1 | TGTGCCACCAGTGAAGGGACCAGGGATACGCAGTATTTT | CATSEGTRDTQYF
TRBD2 | TRBJ2-3 | . | TRBV7-2 | TGTGCCAGCAGCGCCCGTAGCGGGGTGGGTACGCAGTATTTT | CASSARSGVGTQYF
TRBD2 | TRBJ2-1 | . | TRBV4-2 | TGTGCCAGCAGCCAAGAGCCAGCGGGAGCATACAATGAGCAGTTCTTC | CASSQEPAGAYNEQFF